These 7 T cell receptor beta chains were all obtained from the same sample, sequenced in a study of blood T cell repertoires in COVID-19. Method: immunoSEQ multiplex PCR; TCRdb's copy keeps in-frame clones and lacks some. The sample lists 200,000 to 250,000 clones, approximately 90% occurring once. Material: PBMCs or T cells enriched from blood (not recorded which). The receptors here all came from a man between 50 and 59 years old who had been exposed to COVID-19.

The gene calls are TRBV5-6 and TRBJ2-5; 11 positions match TRBD1. V was clipped by 2 bases and J by 3 bases; unmatched bases: 3. The CDR3 runs to 15 residues. Germline lookup yields CDR1 SGHDT and CDR2 YYEEEE. DNA of the CDR3: TGTGCCAGCAGCTTTCGGACAGGGGGCAAAGAGACCCAGTACTTC. Amino acid sequence: CASSFRTGGKETQYF.

This clone has a count of ten or more. The chain carries TRBV27 and TRBJ2-7; 11 bases match TRBD2. The CDR3 totals 15 residues. Per the germline V gene, CDR1 is MNHEY and CDR2 is SMNVEV (reference sequence). J gave up 2 bases and V 6 bases, and 6 bases lay outside the gene matches. CDR3 bases: TGTGCCAGCAGAGCCCGACTAGCGGGAACCTACGAGCAGTACGTC. Its translation: CASRARLAGTYEQYV.

The chain recombines TRBV5-1 with TRBJ1-6; D call uncertain. Trimming left V 4 bases short and J 2 bases short, with 7 bases between. CDR3 length equals 14 residues. From germline, CDR1 is SGHRS and CDR2 YFSETQ. The CDR3 coding sequence is TGCGCCAGCAGCCCCGGGACCTATAATTCACCCCTCCACTTT. It encodes CASSPGTYNSPLHF.

This clone was picked up a small number of times. The chain joins TRBV28 to TRBJ1-6; no clear D. There are 13 residues in the CDR3. Per the germline V gene, CDR1 is MDHEN and CDR2 is SYDVKM. V dropped 5 bases and J dropped 7 bases, with 9 bases sitting between them. The CDR3 spells CASSQYKNSPLHF. CDR3 coding DNA: TGTGCCAGCAGTCAATACAAGAATTCACCCCTCCACTTT.

This sequence joins TRBV18 and TRBJ2-5, with 7 bases that match TRBD2. V lost 2 bases, J lost 1 base, and 10 bases stayed unmatched. This CDR3 spans 17 amino acids. The V gene's germline CDR1 is KGHSH and CDR2 LQKENI. The CDR3 bases are TGTGCCAGCTCACCATCTTTCGGGGAGGGCTTCCAAGAGACCCAGTACTTC. Amino acids: CASSPSFGEGFQETQYF.

The gene calls are TRBV30 and TRBJ2-7; D uncertain. There are 12 residues in the CDR3. V lost 0 bases and J lost 3, with 6 bases in between. The germline gives CDR1 GTSNPN, CDR2 SVGIG (reference sequence). CDR3 amino acids: CAWSVLIYEQYF. The CDR3, as DNA: TGTGCCTGGAGTGTACTTATCTACGAGCAGTACTTC.

The rearrangement uses TRBV7-8 and TRBJ2-1; D remains unclear. V dropped 4 bases and J dropped 0 bases, with 10 bases sitting between them. CDR3 length equals 15 residues. Germline V gives CDR1 SGHVS, CDR2 FQNEAQ. CDR3 coding DNA: TGTGCCAGCAGCTCGAGCCGGAGCTCCTACAATGAGCAGTTCTTC. Translated: CASSSSRSSYNEQFF.